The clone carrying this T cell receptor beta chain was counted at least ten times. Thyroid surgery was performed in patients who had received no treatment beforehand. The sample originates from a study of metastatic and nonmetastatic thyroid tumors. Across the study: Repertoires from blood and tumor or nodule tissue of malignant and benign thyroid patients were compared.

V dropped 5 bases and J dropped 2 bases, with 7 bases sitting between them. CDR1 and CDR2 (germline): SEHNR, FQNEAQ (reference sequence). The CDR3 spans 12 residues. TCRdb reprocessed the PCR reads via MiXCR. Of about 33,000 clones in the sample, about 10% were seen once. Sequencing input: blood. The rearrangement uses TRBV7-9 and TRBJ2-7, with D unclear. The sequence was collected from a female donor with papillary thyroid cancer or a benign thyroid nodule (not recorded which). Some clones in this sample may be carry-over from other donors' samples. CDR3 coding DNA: TGTGCCAGCAGCCTACTTCCCTACGAGCAGTACTTC. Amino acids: CASSLLPYEQYF.